This T cell receptor beta chain comes out of a study of T-cell memory formation after mild COVID-19. Overall study results and limits: Some clones that responded turned up in pre-infection memory, which suggests that cross-reactive memory joined in.

The CDR3 extends over 14 amino acids. Trimming cost V 1 base and J 5 bases, with 11 bases left between them. Germline V gives CDR1 SGHNT, CDR2 YENEEA. This clonotype was recorded a few times. Its antigen is still unknown. Constant-segment primers served in 5'RACE that generated TCR alpha and TCR beta cDNA libraries bearing sample barcodes and UMIs. TCRdb processed the 5' RACE reads anew with MiXCR; each CDR3 protein has one entry. The repertoire has some 340,000 distinct CDR3 sequences, approximately 13% of them found once; the top ten carry 20% to 25%. The source of this sequence is a man between 18 and 29 years old who had mild COVID-19 (a few samples of this study predate the infection). Cell type and time point are not known. The sample taken for sequencing was PBMCs or a T cell subset sorted from them (not recorded which). J is TRBJ2-5 and V is TRBV11-3; no firm D call. CDR3 amino acids: CASSLGATAETQYF. DNA of the CDR3: TGTGCCAGCAGCTTAGGGGCCACGGCGGAGACCCAGTACTTC.